This is a list of T cell receptor beta chains from one sample in a study of cytomegalovirus exposure and HLA in healthy donors. Clones were sequenced by immunoSEQ multiplex PCR, and TCRdb holds only the in-frame ones, with some missing. Among some 130,000 clones listed, over 75% were seen once. The sample consisted of PBMCs. These receptors were taken from a woman between 18 and 29 years old in good health and CMV-seropositive. Each CDR3 is given with its conserved first and last residue. A D gene is named only where the DNA matches it firmly. Size tells how often a clone was seen (once, few, many) or the class of an expanded clone, and some rows leave it out.

TRBJ2-7 12 NA NA TRBV7-8 TGTGCCAGCAGTCCTTCTCTTCTCGAGCAGTACTTC CASSPSLLEQYF
TRBJ2-1 14 NA NA TRBV4-3 TGCGCCAGCAGCCAAGCGGGAGTGGGGGATGAGCAGTTCTTC CASSQAGVGDEQFF
TRBJ1-2 15 few TRBD1 TRBV30 TGTGCCTGGAGTGTAGGGGGGACAGGGTCTGTAGGCTACACCTTC CAWSVGGTGSVGYTF
TRBJ1-2 12 NA NA TRBV9 TGTGCCAGCAGTAGCTCGGGGGACGGCTACACCTTC CASSSSGDGYTF
TRBJ1-2 14 NA NA TRBV5-5 TGTGCCAGCAGCCCTGGCAGGGGAGTCTATGGCTACACCTTC CASSPGRGVYGYTF
TRBJ1-6 15 NA TRBD1 TRBV6-1 TGTGCCAGCATACTAGGGACAGGGATCAATTCACCCCTCCACTTT CASILGTGINSPLHF
TRBJ1-1 13 NA NA TRBV5-1 TGCGCCAGCAGCGAGACCGGGTACACTGAAGCTTTCTTT CASSETGYTEAFF
TRBJ2-5 15 NA TRBD2 TRBV6-1 TGTGCCAGCAGTGTTTCTAGCGGGGTTCGAGAGACCCAGTACTTC CASSVSSGVRETQYF
TRBJ1-2 15 NA TRBD1 TRBV4-2 TGTGCCAGCAGCCAATACAGGGGAACGGACTATGGCTACACCTTC CASSQYRGTDYGYTF
TRBJ1-2 14 NA TRBD1 TRBV18 TGTGCCAGCTCGCGAAGACAGGGGCTCTATGGCTACACCTTC CASSRRQGLYGYTF
TRBJ2-7 16 NA TRBD1 TRBV6-1 TGTGCCAGCAGTGAACATCTCGGGACAGGGGCCTACGAGCAGTACTTC CASSEHLGTGAYEQYF
TRBJ1-3 19 NA TRBD1 TRBV7-8 TGTGCCAGCAGCTTGGGGACAGGGGGAAAACGACTCTCTGGAAACACCATATATTTT CASSLGTGGKRLSGNTIYF
TRBJ2-2 15 once TRBD1 TRBV30 TGTGCCCGAGGGGACAGGGGGCCGAACACCGGGGAGCTGTTTTTT CARGDRGPNTGELFF
TRBJ1-2 15 NA TRBD1 TRBV7-9 TGTGCCAGCAGCCTTATGGGGACAGGAGGCTATGGCTACACCTTC CASSLMGTGGYGYTF
TRBJ1-4 15 NA NA TRBV19 TGTGCCAGTAGTATTCCGGGTAGCACTAATGAAAAACTGTTTTTT CASSIPGSTNEKLFF
TRBJ2-2 16 NA TRBD1 TRBV7-8 TGTGCCAGCAGCTTCGGCCGGACAGGGCCTGCCGGGGAGCTGTTTTTT CASSFGRTGPAGELFF
TRBJ1-1 11 NA NA TRBV11-2 TGTGCCAGCAGGAAAGCGGTTGAAGCTTTCTTT CASRKAVEAFF
TRBJ1-5 15 NA NA TRBV19 TGTGCCAGTAGTCTTGACAGGTACGGGTATCAGCCCCAGCATTTT CASSLDRYGYQPQHF
TRBJ1-5 14 NA NA TRBV2 TGTGCCAGCGGTGCGGGGGGTAGCAATCAGCCCCAGCATTTT CASGAGGSNQPQHF
TRBJ1-2 12 few NA TRBV2 TGTGCCAGCAGGGGGGCCGGCTATGGCTACACCTTC CASRGAGYGYTF
TRBJ1-3 16 NA NA TRBV19 TGTGCCAGTAGTATACTAACGGGAGGGGTCGGAAACACCATATATTTT CASSILTGGVGNTIYF
TRBJ1-2 14 NA NA TRBV7-6 TGTGCCAGCAGCCCAGGACACCCCAACTATGGCTACACCTTC CASSPGHPNYGYTF
TRBJ2-2 13 NA NA TRBV2 TGTGCCAGCAGTCCTGAAGATAGCGGGGAGCTGTTTTTT CASSPEDSGELFF
TRBJ2-2 15 NA NA TRBV7-8 TGTGCCAGCAGCTTAGTAGGGGGTTACACCGGGGAGCTGTTTTTT CASSLVGGYTGELFF
TRBJ1-4 13 NA NA TRBV18 TGTGCCAGCTCACCATCAGGGGAGGGAAAACTGTTTTTT CASSPSGEGKLFF
TRBJ2-6 15 NA TRBD1 TRBV2 TGTGCCAGCACTCAGGGGGCGACTGGGGCCAACGTCCTGACTTTC CASTQGATGANVLTF
TRBJ2-7 12 NA NA TRBV7-9 TGTGCCAGCAGCTTTTCCCCCTCCGAGCAGTACTTC CASSFSPSEQYF
TRBJ2-3 15 NA NA TRBV6-1 TGTGCCAGCAGTGTTAGCGGCGCTCGCACAGATACGCAGTATTTT CASSVSGARTDTQYF
TRBJ1-1 13 NA TRBD1 TRBV6-1 TGTGCCAGCAGCTCGGACAGGCCTGGCAAAGCTTTCTTT CASSSDRPGKAFF
TRBJ1-2 14 NA NA TRBV7-2 TGTGCCAGCAGCCCTCCAGGGGCTAACTATGGCTACACCTTC CASSPPGANYGYTF
TRBJ1-1 14 few TRBD1 TRBV29-1 TGCAGCGTCTTGAGACAGGGTCAGGAGACTGAAGCTTTCTTT CSVLRQGQETEAFF
TRBJ1-1 12 NA NA TRBV7-9 TGTGCCAGCAGCTTAGATCGCACTGAAGCTTTCTTT CASSLDRTEAFF
TRBJ2-2 16 once NA TRBV19 TGTGCCAGTAGTATAGGGAGAGGGGGTGGCACCGGGGAGCTGTTTTTT CASSIGRGGGTGELFF
TRBJ2-7 15 NA NA TRBV19 TGTGCCAGTAGTATCCCTGGACAGCTCCCCTACGAGCAGTACTTC CASSIPGQLPYEQYF
TRBJ1-2 15 NA TRBD1 TRBV4-3 TGCGCCACCTCCATCGGGACAGGGGCTAACTATGGCTACACCTTC CATSIGTGANYGYTF
TRBJ2-4 17 NA TRBD2 TRBV6-1 TGTGCCAGCAGTGACGAGGCAAACGTTGGAGGGAGGGACATTCAGTACTTC CASSDEANVGGRDIQYF